This T cell receptor (beta chain) comes out of a study of T cell responses to AZD1222 COVID-19 vaccine. General observations from the study: The peak T cell response came first, and repertoires were sampled only after it. With dominance at 160-218 and 743-854, vaccine-associated CD4 TCRs spanned spike. Donor demographics were predominantly white British with a female majority; clonal diversity may be underestimated.

The protocol was immunoSEQ multiplex PCR, while the TCRdb copy is restricted to in-frame clones and leaves out a portion. The sample has fewer than 100,000 clones, 85% to 90% seen once. This clone has just one count. The antigen remains unidentified. The CDR3 is 13 amino acids. V lost 5 bases, J lost 2 bases, and 10 bases lay in between. In germline, CDR1 is LNHDA, CDR2 SQIVND (reference sequence). The chain recombines TRBV19 with TRBJ2-7; D is perhaps TRBD1 (5 bases). This receptor was obtained from an adult who received the AZD1222 COVID-19 vaccine. This sample comprised peripheral blood, obtained 28 days after the second AZD1222 dose. For the CDR3, the DNA is TGTGCCAGTAGTTATGACAGTACCTACGAGCAGTACTTC. Translation: CASSYDSTYEQYF.